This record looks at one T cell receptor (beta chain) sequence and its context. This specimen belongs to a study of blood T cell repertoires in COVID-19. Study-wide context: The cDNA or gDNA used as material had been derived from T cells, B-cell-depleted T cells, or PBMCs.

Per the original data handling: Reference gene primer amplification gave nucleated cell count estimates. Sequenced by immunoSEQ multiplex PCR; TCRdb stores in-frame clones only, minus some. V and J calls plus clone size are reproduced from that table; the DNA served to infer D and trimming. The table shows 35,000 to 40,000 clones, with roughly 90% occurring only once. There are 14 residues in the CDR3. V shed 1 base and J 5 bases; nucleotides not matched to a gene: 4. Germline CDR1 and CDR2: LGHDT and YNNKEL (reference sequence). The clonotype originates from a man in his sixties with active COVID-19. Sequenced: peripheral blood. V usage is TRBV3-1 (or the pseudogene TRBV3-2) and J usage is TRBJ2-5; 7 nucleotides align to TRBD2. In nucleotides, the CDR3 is TGTGCCAGCAGCCAAGGGGAACTAGCGGAGACCCAGTACTTC. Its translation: CASSQGELAETQYF.